The rows below give T cell receptor beta chains drawn from one sample of a study of shared clonotypes between healthy human individuals. Sequencing used immunoSEQ multiplex PCR; TCRdb keeps in-frame clones, though not all of them. The sample includes about 2.4 million clones, approximately 92% of them seen just once. The sequencing input was naive CD4+ T cells sorted from blood. These receptors were obtained from a man between 18 and 29 years old in good health. Both conserved end residues are trimmed from each CDR3.

v_call	j_call	cdr3_aa
TRBV30	TRBJ1-4	AWRGDGEKLF
TRBV18	TRBJ1-5	ASSPMAGDQPQH
TRBV30	TRBJ2-3	AWSRMFADTQY
TRBV2	TRBJ2-5	ASSQTAFGETQY
TRBV13	TRBJ2-7	ASSSPGQGIYEQY
TRBV11-2	TRBJ2-3	ASSPPGAAFTDTQY
TRBV6-1	TRBJ2-2	ASSRWGATGELF
TRBV5-1	TRBJ2-3	ASSLDSLGTQY
TRBV7-3	TRBJ2-1	ASSHRPGAPHEQF
TRBV10-2	TRBJ1-5	ASSRDSNQPQH
TRBV19	TRBJ2-7	ASRTGTGVGEQY
TRBV25-1	TRBJ1-2	ASSEAGYYGYT
TRBV30	TRBJ1-5	AWSEGWGNQPQH
TRBV7-2	TRBJ2-7	ASSPAQASYEQY
TRBV19	TRBJ2-7	ASSRDRGAEQY
TRBV15	TRBJ1-2	ATSRDPDFYGTSKNYGYT
TRBV2	TRBJ1-5	ASSEVGTANQPQH
TRBV11-3	TRBJ2-7	ASSKGPGQGEQY
TRBV6-4	TRBJ1-3	ASSDSRIKNTIY
TRBV6-5	TRBJ2-1	ASSSRSRQF
TRBV28	TRBJ2-1	ASSGRTREF
TRBV9	TRBJ1-1	ASSLADRAGTEAF
TRBV19	TRBJ1-5	ASSTFLGAYQPQH
TRBV11-2	TRBJ2-6	ASSLYRAGANVLT
TRBV10-3	TRBJ2-1	AISESTGGYNEQF
TRBV18	TRBJ2-1	ASSPKTGGEEF
TRBV9	TRBJ2-5	ASSPGTGNQETQY
TRBV11-2	TRBJ1-4	ASSLVTGVGEKLF
TRBV10-2	NA	ASSRDRDYEQY
TRBV10-3	TRBJ1-5	AISDRQGGNQPQH
TRBV7-3	TRBJ1-2	ASSAQTGNLT
TRBV28	TRBJ2-2	ASSAGGAGTGELF
TRBV6-6	TRBJ1-2	ASSYTAATNYGYT
TRBV21-1	TRBJ1-3	ASSTRQGLLSGNTIY
TRBV10-3	TRBJ1-1	AISEAVNTEAF
TRBV6-5	TRBJ1-1	ASSLQENTEAF
TRBV18	TRBJ1-1	ASSPPLAGGPTNTEAF
TRBV5-8	TRBJ1-1	ASRSGTALNTEAF
TRBV28	TRBJ2-1	ASRPGTGLAYEQF
TRBV6-6	NA	ASTRGVAEQY
TRBV6-5	TRBJ2-6	ASSDFPGANVLT
TRBV5-1	TRBJ2-5	ASRQTSGGPQETQY
TRBV10-1	TRBJ2-4	ASSESGQSPKNIQY
TRBV14	TRBJ2-3	ASSPGGTQY
TRBV19	TRBJ1-6	ASSSFGQGGNSPLH
TRBV19	TRBJ2-7	ATRRDRASYEQY
TRBV7-3	TRBJ1-3	ASSPPDRGLSGNTIY
TRBV2	TRBJ1-6	ASTDLRNSPLH
TRBV18	TRBJ1-5	ASSLSGMSNQPQH
TRBV5-1	TRBJ2-7	ASSLDSTFSYEQY
TRBV6-5	TRBJ1-3	ASSSPAEGGNTIY